What follows describes a single T cell receptor (beta chain). With random hexamers, reverse transcription was performed on about 0.5 to 1 ug of RNA. An immunoSEQ multiplex PCR generated amplified TCR beta CDR3 products spanning 54 Vbeta and 13 Jbeta. MiXCR was run by TCRdb on the immunoSEQ multiplex PCR reads, yielding one entry per CDR3 protein. The data contain about 140,000 distinct CDR3 sequences, 95% of them seen just once; the ten biggest clones take up around 0.2%. These data come from a study of CD8 T cells in Susac syndrome. There are 14 residues in the CDR3. The V and J ends lost 2 bases and 6 bases, in that order; junction bases with no gene match: 7. Germline CDR1 is MNHEY and CDR2 is SVGAGI.

The sequence derives from a human donor with Susac syndrome. The gene calls are TRBV6-5 and TRBJ2-7, with TRBD2 matching over 7 bases. Sequences were obtained from CD8+ T cells from PBMCs. The CDR3 bases are TGTGCCAGCAGTTACGGATGGACTAGTAGCGAGCAGTACTTC. It is translated as CASSYGWTSSEQYF.